This is a list of T cell receptor beta chains from one sample in a study of T cell responses to AZD1222 COVID-19 vaccine. Here immunoSEQ multiplex PCR was the method, and the copy in TCRdb shows in-frame clones only, minus some. The sample holds about 190,000 clones, over 75% seen once. Material: peripheral blood, obtained on day 0 of AZD1222 vaccination. These receptors originate from an adult in good health. The CDR3 runs from the conserved cysteine through the conserved F or W. Each record gives: clone size, D gene, V gene, J gene, CDR3 DNA, CDR3 protein. A D gene is named only where the DNA matches it firmly. Not every row has a clone size; where given, it reads once, few, many or a size class.

abundance: few; d_gene: -; v_gene: TRBV5-1; j_gene: TRBJ1-6; CDR3nt: TGCGCCAGCAGCTACGACACTTCACCCCTCCACTTT; CDR3aa: CASSYDTSPLHF
abundance: -; d_gene: -; v_gene: TRBV6-5; j_gene: TRBJ1-4; CDR3nt: TGTGCCAGCAGTTACTCGATGAGTGCAACTAATGAAAAACTGTTTTTT; CDR3aa: CASSYSMSATNEKLFF
abundance: few; d_gene: TRBD1; v_gene: TRBV10-3; j_gene: TRBJ1-3; CDR3nt: TGTGCCATCAGTACCACACAGGGGGCGGGAAACACCATATATTTT; CDR3aa: CAISTTQGAGNTIYF
abundance: -; d_gene: -; v_gene: TRBV9; j_gene: TRBJ2-7; CDR3nt: TGTGCCAGCAGCGTAGGTGGCTCCTACGAGCAGTACTTC; CDR3aa: CASSVGGSYEQYF
abundance: -; d_gene: -; v_gene: TRBV10-3; j_gene: TRBJ2-1; CDR3nt: TGTGCCACCAGAGAGGGGCCGTTGCTGTACAATGAGCAGTTCTTC; CDR3aa: CATREGPLLYNEQFF
abundance: -; d_gene: -; v_gene: TRBV12-3/TRBV12-4; j_gene: TRBJ1-5; CDR3nt: TGTGCCAGCAGTCCTGATAGCAATCAGCCCCAGCATTTT; CDR3aa: CASSPDSNQPQHF
abundance: -; d_gene: -; v_gene: TRBV27; j_gene: TRBJ2-1; CDR3nt: TGTGCCAGCGGCCGGGGGTTCACCTACAATGAGCAGTTCTTC; CDR3aa: CASGRGFTYNEQFF
abundance: -; d_gene: -; v_gene: TRBV4-2; j_gene: TRBJ1-1; CDR3nt: TGTGCCAGCAGCCAGGTACAGGGTGGGACTGAAGCTTTCTTT; CDR3aa: CASSQVQGGTEAFF
abundance: -; d_gene: TRBD1; v_gene: TRBV13; j_gene: TRBJ1-2; CDR3nt: TGTGCCAGCAGCTTGACAGGGAACTATGGCTACACCTTC; CDR3aa: CASSLTGNYGYTF
abundance: -; d_gene: -; v_gene: TRBV7-3; j_gene: TRBJ1-5; CDR3nt: TGTGCCAGCAGCCGAAAGGGGGTAGGGAATCAGCCCCAGCATTTT; CDR3aa: CASSRKGVGNQPQHF
abundance: -; d_gene: -; v_gene: TRBV13; j_gene: TRBJ2-2; CDR3nt: TGTGCCAGCAGCTCTCCAGTGCGGGGGCCCGGGGAGCTGTTTTTT; CDR3aa: CASSSPVRGPGELFF
abundance: -; d_gene: -; v_gene: TRBV6-1; j_gene: TRBJ1-4; CDR3nt: TGTGCCAGCAGTGAGTTTATTGGGAAGGGTAATGAAAAACTGTTTTTT; CDR3aa: CASSEFIGKGNEKLFF
abundance: -; d_gene: TRBD1; v_gene: TRBV30; j_gene: TRBJ1-6; CDR3nt: TGTGCCTGGAGCCCCGGGACAGATAATTCACCCCTCCACTTT; CDR3aa: CAWSPGTDNSPLHF
abundance: -; d_gene: -; v_gene: TRBV7-2; j_gene: TRBJ2-5; CDR3nt: TGTGCCAGCAGCTTAGCCAGGAAAGAGACCCAGTACTTC; CDR3aa: CASSLARKETQYF
abundance: -; d_gene: -; v_gene: TRBV29-1; j_gene: TRBJ2-3; CDR3nt: TGCAGCGTGATGGCAGGCACAGATACGCAGTATTTT; CDR3aa: CSVMAGTDTQYF
abundance: -; d_gene: TRBD2; v_gene: TRBV3-1/TRBV3-2; j_gene: TRBJ2-1; CDR3nt: TGTGCCAGCAGCCAAGTAGTACTAGCGGGGAAAATATACAATGAGCAGTTCTTC; CDR3aa: CASSQVVLAGKIYNEQFF
abundance: -; d_gene: -; v_gene: TRBV9; j_gene: TRBJ2-5; CDR3nt: TGTGCCAGCAGCGTAGCTGGGGGGCGTTTCCAAGAGACCCAGTACTTC; CDR3aa: CASSVAGGRFQETQYF
abundance: -; d_gene: TRBD1; v_gene: TRBV24-1; j_gene: TRBJ2-5; CDR3nt: TGTGCCACCAGTGAAGGGACAGGGGGTGCAGCCCAGTACTTC; CDR3aa: CATSEGTGGAAQYF
abundance: -; d_gene: -; v_gene: TRBV9; j_gene: TRBJ1-2; CDR3nt: TGTGCCAGCAGCCCGACCGGGGGGGATAGTTTCGAGGGCTACACCTTC; CDR3aa: CASSPTGGDSFEGYTF
abundance: -; d_gene: -; v_gene: TRBV5-4; j_gene: TRBJ1-1; CDR3nt: TGTGCCAGCAGCTTGCCGGGGGGCGCAAAGGCTGAAGCTTTCTTT; CDR3aa: CASSLPGGAKAEAFF
abundance: -; d_gene: TRBD1; v_gene: TRBV6-1; j_gene: TRBJ2-7; CDR3nt: TGTGCCAGCAGTGCATCCGGGACAGGGGTTCGGGACGAGCAGTACTTC; CDR3aa: CASSASGTGVRDEQYF
abundance: -; d_gene: TRBD1; v_gene: TRBV4-1; j_gene: TRBJ2-7; CDR3nt: TGCGCCAGCAGCCAAGAGGGACAGGGGAGGAACGAGCAGTACTTC; CDR3aa: CASSQEGQGRNEQYF
abundance: -; d_gene: -; v_gene: TRBV5-4; j_gene: TRBJ1-2; CDR3nt: TGTGCCAGCAGCTTAGGTGGGCAGGGTTACTATGGCTACACCTTC; CDR3aa: CASSLGGQGYYGYTF
abundance: -; d_gene: -; v_gene: TRBV12-3/TRBV12-4; j_gene: TRBJ1-5; CDR3nt: TGTGCCAGCACCCATAGCAATCAGCCCCAGCATTTT; CDR3aa: CASTHSNQPQHF
abundance: -; d_gene: -; v_gene: TRBV28; j_gene: TRBJ2-2; CDR3nt: TGTGCCAGCAGCTTCCCCCTTGGGCTGGGACGGACCGGGGAGCTGTTTTTT; CDR3aa: CASSFPLGLGRTGELFF
abundance: -; d_gene: -; v_gene: TRBV6-5; j_gene: TRBJ2-3; CDR3nt: TGTGCCAGCAAAGACGAAAAGGGGTATTTT; CDR3aa: CASKDEKGYF